This is a list of T cell receptor beta chains from one sample in a study of cytomegalovirus exposure and HLA in healthy donors. Using immunoSEQ multiplex PCR, the repertoire was profiled, and TCRdb retains in-frame clones only, with some absent. This sample has 150,000 to 200,000 clones; roughly 77% occur once, and the top ten carry about 1.2%. The material sequenced was PBMCs. The receptors shown here come from a woman aged 25 to 39 in good health and CMV-seronegative. The CDR3 runs from the conserved cysteine through the conserved F or W. The D gene is left open where the match is weak. Some rows mark clone size as missing; the rest say once, few, many or name a class of expanded clone.

clone_size | cdr3_length | j_call | d_call | v_call | cdr3_nt | cdr3_aa
- | 13 | TRBJ2-5 | - | TRBV4-2 | TGTGCCAGCAGCCCCGGAAGGGGGGAGACCCAGTACTTC | CASSPGRGETQYF
- | 12 | TRBJ1-2 | - | TRBV6-1 | TGTGCCAGCAGCTTTCGCGGCGGCGGCTACACCTTC | CASSFRGGGYTF
- | 15 | TRBJ2-5 | - | TRBV5-1 | TGCGCCAGCAGCTTGGCCGGGGGATCCCAAGAGACCCAGTACTTC | CASSLAGGSQETQYF
- | 17 | TRBJ1-4 | - | TRBV2 | TGTGCCAGCAGGGCTGGGGGGACGGGTGCAACTAATGAAAAACTGTTTTTT | CASRAGGTGATNEKLFF
few | 14 | TRBJ2-7 | - | TRBV7-2 | TGTGCCAGCAGCCGCCAGTGGGGGCCCTACGAGCAGTACTTC | CASSRQWGPYEQYF
- | 15 | TRBJ1-2 | TRBD1 | TRBV6-1 | TGTGCCAGCAGTCCCGGGACAGGGGCGGCGGGTGGCTACACCTTC | CASSPGTGAAGGYTF
few | 14 | TRBJ1-1 | TRBD1 | TRBV7-9 | TGTGCCAGCAGCTCAGGGGGCAGGAGGACTGAAGCTTTCTTT | CASSSGGRRTEAFF
- | 13 | TRBJ2-2 | TRBD2 | TRBV9 | TGTGCCAGCACTAGCGGGAGCACCGGGGAGCTGTTTTTT | CASTSGSTGELFF
- | 13 | TRBJ2-5 | TRBD1 | TRBV4-2 | TGTGCCAGCGGGACAGGGGATTTAGAGACCCAGTACTTC | CASGTGDLETQYF
- | 14 | TRBJ2-3 | TRBD1 | TRBV28 | TGTGCCAGCACTCCCACAGGGGGCGCAGATACGCAGTATTTT | CASTPTGGADTQYF
- | 15 | TRBJ2-5 | TRBD1 | TRBV11-3 | TGTGCCAGCAGCATCCAGACAGGGTATCAAGAGACCCAGTACTTC | CASSIQTGYQETQYF
- | 16 | TRBJ2-3 | - | TRBV7-2 | TGTGCCAGCAGCTTAGCGGCGGCTCAGTACACAGATACGCAGTATTTT | CASSLAAAQYTDTQYF
- | 13 | TRBJ2-3 | TRBD1 | TRBV27 | TGTGCCAGCAGTTTGGCAGGGGGAGATACGCAGTATTTT | CASSLAGGDTQYF
- | 14 | TRBJ2-1 | TRBD1 | TRBV10-2 | TGCGCCAGCAGTGAACGGGACAGGTACAATGAGCAGTTCTTC | CASSERDRYNEQFF
- | 16 | TRBJ2-3 | TRBD2 | TRBV29-1 | TGCAGCGTAGACCCGGGGGGAGCGGGGGAGTTAGATACGCAGTATTTT | CSVDPGGAGELDTQYF
- | 15 | TRBJ2-3 | TRBD1 | TRBV5-6 | TGTGCCAGCAGCTTGGGGGACAGGGACTATGTAGGGCAGTATTTT | CASSLGDRDYVGQYF
- | 16 | TRBJ2-7 | TRBD2 | TRBV7-2 | TGTGCCAGCAGCCTGACTAGCGGCTCTCGCTCCTACGAGCAGTACTTC | CASSLTSGSRSYEQYF
- | 15 | TRBJ2-3 | TRBD1 | TRBV6-1 | TGTGCCAGCAGAGAAGGGCAGGGGGAAGCAGATACGCAGTATTTT | CASREGQGEADTQYF
- | 18 | TRBJ2-1 | TRBD2 | TRBV4-2 | TGTGCCAGCAGCCAAGGACGACGAACTAGCGGGAGACCCAATGAGCAGTTCTTC | CASSQGRRTSGRPNEQFF
few | 14 | TRBJ1-5 | TRBD1 | TRBV30 | TGTGCCTGGAATACCAACAGGGGCATGGAGCCCCAGCATTTT | CAWNTNRGMEPQHF
- | 15 | TRBJ2-3 | TRBD1 | TRBV5-1 | TGCGCCAGCAGCGTGACAGGGGGTTTTTCTGATACGCAGTATTTT | CASSVTGGFSDTQYF
- | 14 | TRBJ2-7 | - | TRBV5-1 | TGCGCCAGCAGCAGCGGACAGACAACCTACGAGCAGTACTTC | CASSSGQTTYEQYF
once | 14 | TRBJ1-5 | - | TRBV5-4 | TGTGCCAGCAGCTCCAGAAATAGCAATCAGCCCCAGCATTTT | CASSSRNSNQPQHF
- | 16 | TRBJ2-3 | - | TRBV5-1 | TGCGCCAGCAGCTCCCGGGGGGCGCGGGGCACAGATACGCAGTATTTT | CASSSRGARGTDTQYF